Here is one TCR beta chain with its context. TCRdb processed the RT-PCR reads anew with MiXCR; each CDR3 protein has one entry. The data contain hundreds of thousands of distinct CDR3 sequences, around 16% of them singletons. This sample was taken from a study of response to subunit inactivated influenza vaccine. CDR3 size: 15 residues. Germline loops: CDR1 LNHNV, CDR2 YYDKDF (reference sequence). V lost 5 bases and J 0 bases, leaving 14 bases between the germline ends. This chain links TRBV15 with TRBJ2-7; D is ambiguous. Sequenced material: PBMCs from blood, taken roughly 12 days after vaccination. The TCR was taken from a man in his fifties who received an inactivated influenza vaccine. DNA for the CDR3: TGTGCCACCAGCGAGGTGAGCTTGAGCTCCTACGAGCAGTACTTC. It encodes CATSEVSLSSYEQYF.